This section outlines one T cell receptor (beta chain) sequence together with its context. This sample was taken from a study of shared clonotypes between healthy human individuals. Study-level background: There were three CD4 naive, three CD4 memory, two CD8 naive and one CD8 memory plates per donor.

Division of CD4+ cells produced a CD45RA+ naive subset and a CD45RA-negative memory subset. The assay was carried out at the deep level. Clones were sequenced by immunoSEQ multiplex PCR, and TCRdb holds only the in-frame ones, with some missing. This table holds about 1.5 million clones, approximately 98% found once. The V end lost 0 bases, the J end lost 2 bases, and 14 bases lay between the germline ends. The CDR3 loop spans 16 amino acids. Germline CDR1 and CDR2: MNHEY and SVGAGI. The chain uses TRBV6-5 and TRBJ2-7; D is undetermined. The source of this sequence is a man aged 25-45 years in good health. Sequenced: naive CD4+ T cells sorted from blood. Subset given: CD45RA+ positively selected. The CDR3 sequence is CASSYSSVQPTYEQYF. The CDR3 bases are TGTGCCAGCAGTTACTCGTCTGTCCAGCCAACCTACGAGCAGTACTTC.